This TCR beta chain was captured by sequencing in a study of regulatory T cells in long-lasting Graves disease. On the study more broadly: For a period under 3 months, newly diagnosed Graves' patients had taken antithyroid drugs. General study findings and limits: TRBV28, TRBJ1-2 and TRBJ2-5 emerged as the favored segments in persistent disease.

iRepertoire HTBI primers and Arm-PCR of CDR3 regions built TCR beta libraries. TCRdb redid the calling of the multiplex PCR reads with MiXCR, one entry per CDR3 protein. The data hold over 500,000 distinct CDR3 sequences, with roughly 16% observed a single time. About this clonotype itself: Its antigen remains unidentified. It may be a read error: a sequence one base away is much more abundant.

Looked up from germline, CDR1 is SQVTM and CDR2 is ANQGSEA. The CDR3 length is 15 residues. J lost 8 bases, V lost 6 bases, and 16 bases had no gene match. Time point given: newly diagnosed GD, antithyroid drugs for less than 3 months. Researchers made the TCR library from RNA that was extracted from PBMCs. These sequences were also reported in another study, on T cells in Graves' hyperthyroidism and ophthalmopathy.

The gene calls are TRBV29-1 and TRBJ2-3; 8 nucleotides agree with TRBD1. The source is a man aged 18 to 35 with Graves disease. Sequences were derived from peripheral blood mononuclear cells (PBMCs), sampled at new diagnosis, from a patient treated with antithyroid drugs. The CDR3 sequence is CSVDRAQGMGGTQYF. The CDR3 region has the DNA TGCAGCGTGGACAGGGCCCAGGGGATGGGAGGTACGCAGTATTTT.